This T cell receptor (beta chain) was identified in a study of beta chain features in type 1 diabetes. Trimming left V 1 base short and J 4 bases short, with 10 bases between. Per germline, CDR1 LGHNT and CDR2 FRNRAP. This CDR3 spans 15 amino acids. Reverse transcribing all isolated RNA meant expressed TCRB transcripts were sequenced. Sequencing used immunoSEQ multiplex PCR; TCRdb keeps in-frame clones, though not all of them. The repertoire consists of roughly 450,000 clones, with 10% to 12% occurring once and the leading ten covering roughly 0.046%. Material for sequencing was naive CD4+ T cells from blood. The chain is built from TRBV12-5 and TRBJ2-2; D not certain. The receptor comes from a woman between 18 and 29 years old in good health. CDR3 residues: CASGLEDLSTGELFF. CDR3 DNA sequence: TGTGCTAGTGGTTTGGAGGATCTGAGCACCGGGGAGCTGTTTTTT.